This TCR beta chain was identified during a study of T-cell reconstitution after alpha-beta-depleted transplantation in children (dated by TCRdb to 2016 to 2018). A note on the overall study: The study quantitatively tracked T-cell immune reconstitution after TCRalphabeta/CD19-depleted allogeneic hematopoietic cell transplantation in children using TCR repertoire profiling. The investigation overall reported the following: Over subsequent months, a decline in hyperexpanded clone frequencies was noted, and after one year, T-cell counts and TCRbeta diversity were mostly ascribed to newly produced T cells. Apparently early alphabetaT-cell count recovery about two months after transplant reportedly relied on only several hundred rapidly expanded clones derived from non-depleted graft cells. In some patients, high TCRbeta diversity at day 60 was attributed to recipient T cells and intrathymic progenitors that had survived conditioning.

Libraries were built with PCR. Sequenced using an Illumina HiSeq 2500. TCR library preparation used molecular barcoding, with unique molecular identifiers applied to normalize quantification of the TCRbeta repertoire. The public reads were quality trimmed at Q25 with fastp and then assembled into clones with MiXCR by TCRdb, keeping productive beta chains. Rows with one shared CDR3 protein collapse into an entry with the most common genes and DNA. This sample has about 980,000 distinct CDR3 sequences in its table, and roughly 31% of those were observed once. The top ten clonotypes cover 28% of the sample. This clonotype was seen a few times. No cognate antigen has been identified for it. No quality values exist for individual bases; no much larger clone is one base distant. Explained via the paper, the treatment or condition label denotes: allogeneic hematopoietic cell transplantation with graft depleted of TCRalphabeta T cells and CD19 B cells. The transplant recipients were children given TCRalphabeta/CD19-depleted allogeneic hematopoietic cell grafts.

The CDR3, from cysteine to phenylalanine, totals 18 residues. The entry retains the CDR3 DNA only, 54 bases that are in frame from base 1. The germline V and J ends show losses of 5 bases and 5 bases respectively, and no gene match explains 12 bases of the junction. Based on the germline V gene (reference sequence), the CDR1 and CDR2 sequences are SEHNR and FQNEAQ. The chain couples TRBV7-9 to TRBJ2-1, with 13 bases in between that match TRBD2. This receptor was identified in a boy less than two years old who had a stem cell transplant for SCID, so the T cells may come from the graft donor. The sequencing here drew on PBMCs, mostly from graft donor cells, taken 360 days after TCRalphabeta/CD19-depleted stem cell transplant. The CDR3 region reads CASSRLSPGLAGNNEQFF. The nucleotide sequence reads TGTGCCAGCAGCCGCCTTTCCCCGGGACTAGCGGGGAACAATGAGCAGTTCTTC.